This T cell receptor beta chain appears in the sequencing data of a study of blood T cells in healthy people across ages. The study, taken as a whole, reports: Naive T cell percentage showed a strong correlation with TCR beta diversity. Greater diversity and more naive CD4+ cells were seen in long-lived donors than in aged donors.

Alongside a J-beta primer mix, a sample-barcoded 5' primer served in a second PCR lasting about 7 to 11 cycles. Each cDNA molecule was tagged by a template-switch adaptor that had 12 random nucleotides. In TCRdb, the 5' RACE reads were re-called with MiXCR into one record per CDR3 protein. The sample includes 700,000 to 950,000 distinct CDR3 sequences, 55% to 75% of them seen just once. This clonotype was found a few times. The target antigen is unknown. The sample was blood. The clonotype originates from a man aged 25 to 45 in good health.

CDR3 sequence: CASSLSGVAGHTF. As DNA, the CDR3 is TGTGCCAGCAGCTTAAGTGGTGTGGCGGGCCACACCTTC. The V call is TRBV7-2, the J call TRBJ1-2; D remains ambiguous. CDR1 and CDR2 from the germline V gene are SGHTA and FQGNSA. V was shortened by 2 bases and J by 12 bases, with 16 bases between the two germline ends. The CDR3 spans 13 residues.